This entry concerns a single TCR beta chain. Its antigen remains undetermined. Base qualities are missing; no much larger clone stands one base away. V sheds 2 bases and J sheds 5 bases, leaving 10 bases between their ends. According to the germline V gene (reference sequence), CDR1 reads SGHNT and CDR2 reads YYREEE. The CDR3, cysteine through phenylalanine, is 13 amino acids long. The kept DNA is CDR3 alone, 39 bases in frame from the first base. The data derive from a study of Ad26.COV2.S vaccination and SARS-CoV-2 variants (dated by TCRdb to the early 2020s). As for the study more broadly: Donors in the vaccine arm were drawn from COV1001, a multicentre, randomized, double-blind, placebo-controlled phase I-IIa trial testing Ad26.COV2.S in healthy adults. Ad26.COV2.S was administered intramuscularly at 5 x 10^10 or 1 x 10^11 viral particles, either as a single shot or as two shots given 56 days apart. TCRbeta repertoire sequencing served as the tool for gauging how specific and how broad the SARS-CoV-2-reactive T cell receptors were following Ad26.COV2.S vaccination. A total of some 30 samples were included in the TCR-sequenced set, comprising roughly 20 Ad26.COV2.S vaccine recipients, 5 placebo recipients and 8 SARS-CoV-2 convalescent individuals. Trial participants were randomized into five groups of five, in which low-dose or high-dose Ad26.COV2.S was given once or twice, or placebo was given on both occasions. Investigators remained blinded to trial group allocation during experiments and outcome assessment. Study-wide findings and limitations: After vaccination, spike-specific CD8+ and CD4+ T cell responses were reported to show substantial breadth. Non-spike TCR breadth was comparable between vaccine and placebo recipients, consistent with the vaccine containing only spike. According to the authors, total T cell responses may have been underestimated by the TCR breadth and depth analyses. The study was not powered for comparison of responses between vaccine doses or regimens. Higher spike-specific TCR breadth was observed in Ad26.COV2.S recipients than in placebo recipients (P = 0.0014).

Interpreted using the paper, the treatment or condition label stands for: roughly 19 received Ad26.COV2.S at low or high dose, single or two shots; several received placebo; per-sample allocation not given. For vaccine and placebo recipients, repertoires were sequenced using samples collected on day 63 after the first injection. In Cohort 1b, more than 20 adults aged 18-55 years were enrolled at a single site in Boston, USA, between 29 July and 7 August 2020. Ad26.COV2.S was a replication-incompetent adenovirus type 26 vector expressing a prefusion-stabilized SARS-CoV-2 spike protein from the original Wuhan strain. The immunoSEQ Assay was used to sequence TCRbeta CDR3 regions. After extraction, genomic DNA underwent amplification by bias-controlled multiplex PCR, followed by high-throughput sequencing. The authors' analysis ran thus. To quantify the absolute abundance of each unique TCRbeta CDR3 region, sequences were collapsed and filtered. Usable DNA was measured by amplifying reference genes present in all nucleated cells, and TCRbeta template counts were normalized to that usable DNA to estimate T cell fraction. Repertoire TCRs were annotated as SARS-CoV-2-specific when V gene, CDR3 amino acid sequence and J gene were exactly matched to a known reactive TCR set. The reference SARS-CoV-2 TCR set was derived from MIRA and filtered for enrichment in COVID-19-positive ImmuneCODE repertoires, a step that removed public or cross-reactive TCRs. Drawing on the MIRA antigens, annotated TCRs were analysed further at the level of specific ORF or position within ORF. Depth was the summed frequency of annotated unique rearrangements, while breadth was defined as annotated unique rearrangements over total unique productive rearrangements. Two-sided Wilcoxon rank-sum tests were applied when comparing TCR breadth between groups. Here the immuneACCESS table is served through TCRdb, limited to in-frame sequences with V and J called. Missing clones are a known gap in these copies; in checked studies unresolved V genes cover under half, and the rest lacks a known reason. D and trimming were read from the DNA, whereas the V and J calls and clone size are those reported in that table. In all, the sample holds about 380,000 clones, and 83% of those were seen once. The ten largest clones take up 7.4% of the sample.

The sample consisted of peripheral blood, taken in a trial of Ad26.COV2.S vaccine versus placebo. The chain uses TRBV5-4 and TRBJ1-2; D gene: possibly TRBD1, on 5 matching bases. The source of this sequence is a person aged 18 to 65 who received the Ad26.COV2.S COVID-19 vaccine or a placebo. The CDR3 reads as follows: CASSFRGDYGYTF. The sequenced DNA: TGTGCCAGCAGCTTCCGGGGGGATTATGGCTACACCTTC.